The subject of this entry is one TCR beta chain. Some clones are missing from TCRdb's copy, which holds only in-frame ones; the method was immunoSEQ multiplex PCR. This table holds more than 550,000 clones, 55% to 75% found once. This sample is drawn from a study of shared clonotypes between healthy human individuals. V was clipped by 2 bases and J by 7 bases, with 17 bases between them. CDR1 MNHEY and CDR2 SMNVEV come from the germline V gene (reference sequence). The CDR3 runs 15 residues. The TCR comes from a woman in her twenties or thirties in good health. Material for sequencing was memory CD4+ T cells sorted from blood. Subset given: CD45RA-negative fraction. J is TRBJ2-5 and V is TRBV27; maybe TRBD2 (5 bases). The CDR3 loop is CASSLGEADRGTQYF. CDR3 sequence (DNA): TGTGCCAGCAGTTTAGGAGAGGCAGATCGGGGGACCCAGTACTTC.